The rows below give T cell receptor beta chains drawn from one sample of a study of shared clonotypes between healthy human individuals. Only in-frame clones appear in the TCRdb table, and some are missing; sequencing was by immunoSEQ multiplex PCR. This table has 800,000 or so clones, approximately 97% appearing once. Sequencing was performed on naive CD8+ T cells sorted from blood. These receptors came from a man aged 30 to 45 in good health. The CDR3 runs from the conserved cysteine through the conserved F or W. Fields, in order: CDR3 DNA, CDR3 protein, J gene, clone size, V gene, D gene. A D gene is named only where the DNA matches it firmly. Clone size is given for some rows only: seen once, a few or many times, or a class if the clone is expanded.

TGTGCCAGCAGTCTTCCGGGACTAGTGCCGAGCTCCTACAATGAGCAGTTCTTC,CASSLPGLVPSSYNEQFF,TRBJ2-1,.,TRBV27,TRBD2
TGTGCCAGCAGTGAATTAGCGGGAGGGCTTGAGCAGTACTTC,CASSELAGGLEQYF,TRBJ2-7,once,TRBV6-1,TRBD2
TGTGCCAGCAGCCCCACCCCTAGTCCAGGCTACACCTTC,CASSPTPSPGYTF,TRBJ1-2,.,TRBV7-9,.
TGCGCCAGCAGCCTAACGATAAGGAGCTCCTACGAGCAGTACTTC,CASSLTIRSSYEQYF,TRBJ2-7,.,TRBV4-1,.
TGTGCCAGCAGCGTATGGGGGAACACCGGGGAGCTGTTTTTT,CASSVWGNTGELFF,TRBJ2-2,.,TRBV9,.
TGTGCCAGCAGTTCGACAGGGACCGAGCAGTACTTC,CASSSTGTEQYF,TRBJ2-7,.,TRBV27,TRBD1
TGCGCCAGCAGTGCGGGGGCGATCGCCGGGGAGCTGTTTTTT,CASSAGAIAGELFF,TRBJ2-2,.,TRBV10-1,.
TGCGCCAGCAGCCCCGGGACTAGCGGGTTGGGGGCAGATACGCAGTATTTT,CASSPGTSGLGADTQYF,TRBJ2-3,.,TRBV5-1,TRBD2
TGTGCCACCAGCAGAGACGCTATGGGGCTAGCGGACTCCTACGAGCAGTACTTC,CATSRDAMGLADSYEQYF,TRBJ2-7,.,TRBV15,TRBD2
TGTGCCAGCGGACGGCCCGGGACAGGTTACCACGAGCAGTACTTC,CASGRPGTGYHEQYF,TRBJ2-7,.,TRBV27,TRBD1
TGTGCCAGCAGCTTGGGCAGCTCGGGACAGCCCCAGCATTTT,CASSLGSSGQPQHF,TRBJ1-5,.,TRBV5-6,.
TGTGCCAGCAGCTTAGACCCGGGGTCGGGAGAAAAACTGTTTTTT,CASSLDPGSGEKLFF,TRBJ1-4,.,TRBV5-5,.
TGTGCCAGCAGCTTAGGCCCCATGGGTAGCGGGACCTCCTACGAGCAGTACTTC,CASSLGPMGSGTSYEQYF,TRBJ2-7,.,TRBV7-8,TRBD2
TGTGCCAGCAGCCAAGGCTGGGGGGCTCTTGGGGATACGCAGTATTTT,CASSQGWGALGDTQYF,TRBJ2-3,once,TRBV14,.
TGCGCCAGCAGCTTGTATACGGGACAAGAGACCCAGTACTTC,CASSLYTGQETQYF,TRBJ2-5,.,TRBV5-1,.
TGTGCCAGCTCACCCGCCGGACATCAAGAGACCCAGTACTTC,CASSPAGHQETQYF,TRBJ2-5,.,TRBV18,.
TGTGCCAGCAGCCCCGGACTCCCTCGCGAGCAGTACTTC,CASSPGLPREQYF,TRBJ2-7,.,TRBV7-2,.
TGTGCCAGCAGGAACCGACTAGCAGAAGACAATGAGCAGTTCTTC,CASRNRLAEDNEQFF,TRBJ2-1,.,TRBV6-1,TRBD2
TGTGCCAGCAGTTTAAGAAGGCAGAACACTGAAGCTTTCTTT,CASSLRRQNTEAFF,TRBJ1-1,.,TRBV27,.
TGTGCCAGCCCGGGGGGCCGGGGCTACACCTTC,CASPGGRGYTF,TRBJ1-2,.,TRBV2,.
TGCAGCGTTGAAGACTTGGGACAGAACTATGGCTACACCTTC,CSVEDLGQNYGYTF,TRBJ1-2,.,TRBV29-1,TRBD1
TGCAGCGTTGAACGGGCTAGCTCCCACGAGCAGTACTTC,CSVERASSHEQYF,TRBJ2-7,.,TRBV29-1,.
TGTGCCAGCAGCTTGATCACGTCCAGAGAGCAGTTCTTC,CASSLITSREQFF,TRBJ2-1,once,TRBV13,.
TGTGCCAGCCGACCGGGACAGAGTCCCTACGAGCAGTACTTC,CASRPGQSPYEQYF,TRBJ2-7,once,TRBV27,TRBD1
TGTGCCAGCAGCCGAGAAGTGGTAGCGGAATCCTACGAGCAGTACTTC,CASSREVVAESYEQYF,TRBJ2-7,once,TRBV7-9,.
TGTGCCAGCAGCCCAGGGATAGACACTGAAGCTTTCTTT,CASSPGIDTEAFF,TRBJ1-1,.,TRBV6-5,.
TGTGCCAGCAGCAAGGCTGGTAGCGGGAGGAGATACGAGCAGTACTTC,CASSKAGSGRRYEQYF,TRBJ2-7,.,TRBV7-9,TRBD2